This entry features one T cell receptor beta chain sequence. What it binds is not known. These data are taken from a study of Graves' ophthalmopathy and Graves' hyperthyroidism. Study-level background: The stable label applied to hyperthyroidism with no ophthalmopathy within 18 months of follow-up. Study results and limitations: The 13-signature model separated ophthalmopathy from stable hyperthyroidism at approximately 89% sensitivity and nearly 83% specificity. Blood also carried most expanded thyroid clonotypes exceeding 0.001 frequency.

From RNA, the CDR3 regions of TCR beta chains were amplified and sequenced. The authors performed first-round RT-PCR with HTBI primers and then a second-round multiplex PCR. TCRdb re-called the multiplex PCR reads with MiXCR, one entry per CDR3 protein. The data show more than 1,000,000 distinct CDR3 sequences, with about 35% seen just once and 8.5% to 14% held by the top ten. Establishment of the diagnosis relied upon clinical symptoms, serum thyroxine, TRAb, thyroid ultrasound and orbital computed tomography. Trimming removed 8 bases from V and 7 bases from J, with 17 bases in between. The CDR3 runs 12 residues. Germline V CDR1 and CDR2: SQVTM, ANQGSEA.

The sequencing input was peripheral blood or thyroid tissue (not recorded which). The source of this sequence is an adult man with Graves' hyperthyroidism. The chain has TRBV29-1 and TRBJ1-2, with D unresolved. As DNA, the CDR3 is TGCAGCTTAGACCTGAGCAGGTCTGGCTACACCTTC. Translated: CSLDLSRSGYTF.